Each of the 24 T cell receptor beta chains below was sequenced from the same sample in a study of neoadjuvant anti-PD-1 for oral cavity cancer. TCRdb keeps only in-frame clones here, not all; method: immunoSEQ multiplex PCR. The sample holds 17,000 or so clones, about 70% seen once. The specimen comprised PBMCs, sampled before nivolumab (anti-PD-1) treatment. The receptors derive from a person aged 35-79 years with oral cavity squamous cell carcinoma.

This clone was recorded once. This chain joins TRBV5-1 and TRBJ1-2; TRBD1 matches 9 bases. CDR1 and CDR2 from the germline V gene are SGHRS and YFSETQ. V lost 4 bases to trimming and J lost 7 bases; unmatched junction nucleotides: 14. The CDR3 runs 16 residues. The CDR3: CASSQIGGTGFSGYTF. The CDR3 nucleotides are TGCGCCAGCAGCCAAATCGGGGGGACAGGGTTTTCTGGCTACACCTTC. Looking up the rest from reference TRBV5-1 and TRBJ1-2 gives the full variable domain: KAGVTQTPRYLIKTRGQQVTLSCSPISGHRSVSWYQQTPGQGLQFLFEYFSETQRNKGNFPGRFSGRQFSNSRSEMNVSTLELGDSALYLCASSQIGGTGFSGYTFGSGTRLTVV.

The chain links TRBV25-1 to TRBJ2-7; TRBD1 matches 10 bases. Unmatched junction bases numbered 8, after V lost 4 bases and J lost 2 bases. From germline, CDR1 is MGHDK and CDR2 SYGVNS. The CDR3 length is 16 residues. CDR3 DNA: TGTGCCAGCAGTGGGACCGGGACAGGGGCCGCCTACGAGCAGTACTTC. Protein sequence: CASSGTGTGAAYEQYF.

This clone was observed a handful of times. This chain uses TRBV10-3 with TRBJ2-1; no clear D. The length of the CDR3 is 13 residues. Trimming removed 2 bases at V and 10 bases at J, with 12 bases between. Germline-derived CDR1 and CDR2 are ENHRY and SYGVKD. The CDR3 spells CAISEGVGLEQFF. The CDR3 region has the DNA TGTGCCATCAGTGAGGGGGTGGGCCTGGAGCAGTTCTTC.

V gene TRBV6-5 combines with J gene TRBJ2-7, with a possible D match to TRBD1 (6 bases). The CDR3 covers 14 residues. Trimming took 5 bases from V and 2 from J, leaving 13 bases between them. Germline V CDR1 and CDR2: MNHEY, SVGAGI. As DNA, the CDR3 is TGTGCCAGCAGTACCTCGACAGGAGCCTACGAGCAGTACTTC. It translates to CASSTSTGAYEQYF.

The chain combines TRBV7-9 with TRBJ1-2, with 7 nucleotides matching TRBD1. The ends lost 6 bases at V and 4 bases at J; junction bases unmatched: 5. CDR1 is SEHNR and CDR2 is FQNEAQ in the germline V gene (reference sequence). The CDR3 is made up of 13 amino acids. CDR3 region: CASRRDRAYGYTF. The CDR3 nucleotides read TGTGCCAGCAGACGTGACAGGGCCTATGGCTACACCTTC.

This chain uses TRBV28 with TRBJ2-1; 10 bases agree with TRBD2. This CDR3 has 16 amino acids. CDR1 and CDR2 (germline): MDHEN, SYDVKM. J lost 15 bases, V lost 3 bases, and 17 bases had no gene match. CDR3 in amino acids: CASSFHRTSGTIGLFF. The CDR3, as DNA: TGTGCCAGCAGTTTCCATCGGACTAGCGGAACAATAGGTTTGTTCTTC.

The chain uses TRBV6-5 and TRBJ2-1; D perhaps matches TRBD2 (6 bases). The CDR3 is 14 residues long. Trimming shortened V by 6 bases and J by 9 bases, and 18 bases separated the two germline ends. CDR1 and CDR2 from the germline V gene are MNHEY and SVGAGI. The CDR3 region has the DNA TGTGCCAGCAGGGGAAGGCAGGGAGGCGGTGAGCAGTTCTTC. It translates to CASRGRQGGGEQFF.

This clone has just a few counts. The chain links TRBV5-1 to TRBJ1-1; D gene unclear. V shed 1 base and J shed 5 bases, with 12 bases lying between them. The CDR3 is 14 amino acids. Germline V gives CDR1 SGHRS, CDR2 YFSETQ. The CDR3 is CASSLYTRSTEAFF. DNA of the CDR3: TGCGCCAGCAGCTTGTATACCCGATCAACTGAAGCTTTCTTT.

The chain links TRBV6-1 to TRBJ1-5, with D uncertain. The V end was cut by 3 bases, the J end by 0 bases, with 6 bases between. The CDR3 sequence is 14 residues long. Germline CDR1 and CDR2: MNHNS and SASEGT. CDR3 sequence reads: CASSEDYSNQPQHF. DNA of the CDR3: TGTGCCAGCAGTGAGGACTATAGCAATCAGCCCCAGCATTTT.

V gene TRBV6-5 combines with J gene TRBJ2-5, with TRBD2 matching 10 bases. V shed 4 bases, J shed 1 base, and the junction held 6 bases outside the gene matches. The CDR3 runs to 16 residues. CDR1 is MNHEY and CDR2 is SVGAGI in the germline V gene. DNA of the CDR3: TGTGCCAGCAGTTCACGACTAGCGGGCATCCAAGAGACCCAGTACTTC. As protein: CASSSRLAGIQETQYF.

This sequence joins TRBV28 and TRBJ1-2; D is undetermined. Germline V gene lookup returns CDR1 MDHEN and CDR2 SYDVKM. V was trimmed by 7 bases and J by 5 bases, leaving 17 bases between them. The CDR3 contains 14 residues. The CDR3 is CASTKTVTPYGYTF. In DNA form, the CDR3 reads TGTGCCAGCACCAAGACCGTGACCCCTTATGGCTACACCTTC.

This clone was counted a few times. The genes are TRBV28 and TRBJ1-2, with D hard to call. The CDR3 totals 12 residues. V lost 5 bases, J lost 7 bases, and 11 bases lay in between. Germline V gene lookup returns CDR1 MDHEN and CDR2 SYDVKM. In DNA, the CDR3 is TGTGCCAGCAGTCCCCTGGCAGTTGGCTACACCTTC. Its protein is CASSPLAVGYTF.

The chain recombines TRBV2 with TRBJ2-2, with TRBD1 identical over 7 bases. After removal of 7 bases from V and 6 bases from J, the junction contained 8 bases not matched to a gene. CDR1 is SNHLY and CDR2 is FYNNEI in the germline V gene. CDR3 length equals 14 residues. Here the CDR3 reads CASKPGQSAGELFF. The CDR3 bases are TGTGCCAGCAAGCCGGGACAGAGCGCCGGGGAGCTGTTTTTT.

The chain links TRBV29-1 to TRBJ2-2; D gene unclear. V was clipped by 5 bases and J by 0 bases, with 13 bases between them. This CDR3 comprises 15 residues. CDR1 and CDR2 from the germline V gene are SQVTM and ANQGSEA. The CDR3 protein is CSVRKGPTNTGELFF. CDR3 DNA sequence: TGCAGCGTTCGCAAGGGCCCCACGAACACCGGGGAGCTGTTTTTT.

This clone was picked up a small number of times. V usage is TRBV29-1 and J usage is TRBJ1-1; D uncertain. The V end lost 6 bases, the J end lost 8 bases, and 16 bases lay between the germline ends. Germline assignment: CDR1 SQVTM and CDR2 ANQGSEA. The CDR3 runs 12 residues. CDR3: CSVLPGQAEAFF. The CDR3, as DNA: TGCAGCGTCCTTCCCGGGCAGGCGGAAGCTTTCTTT.

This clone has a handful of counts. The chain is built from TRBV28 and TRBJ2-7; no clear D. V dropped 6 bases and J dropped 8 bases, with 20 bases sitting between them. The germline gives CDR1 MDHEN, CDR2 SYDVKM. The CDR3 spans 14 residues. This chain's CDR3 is CASSWGLGLVQQYF. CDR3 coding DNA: TGTGCCAGCAGCTGGGGTCTAGGCCTGGTTCAGCAGTACTTC.

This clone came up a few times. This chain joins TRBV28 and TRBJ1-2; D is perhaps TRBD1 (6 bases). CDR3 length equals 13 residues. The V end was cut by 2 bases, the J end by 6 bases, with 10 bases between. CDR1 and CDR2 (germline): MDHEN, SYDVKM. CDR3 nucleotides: TGTGCCAGCAGTTTAGGGACAAGAAATGGCTACACCTTC. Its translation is CASSLGTRNGYTF.

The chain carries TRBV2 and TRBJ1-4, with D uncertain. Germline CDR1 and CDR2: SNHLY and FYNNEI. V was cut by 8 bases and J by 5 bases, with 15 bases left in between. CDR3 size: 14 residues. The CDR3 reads CASRSQVGNEKLFF. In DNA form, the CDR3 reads TGTGCCAGCCGCTCCCAGGTTGGGAATGAAAAACTGTTTTTT.

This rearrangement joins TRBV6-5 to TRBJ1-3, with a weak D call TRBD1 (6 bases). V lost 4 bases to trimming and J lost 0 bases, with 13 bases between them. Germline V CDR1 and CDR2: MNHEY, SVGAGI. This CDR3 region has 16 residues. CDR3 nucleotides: TGTGCCAGCAGTTTACAACAGGGTCACTCTGGAAACACCATATATTTT. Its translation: CASSLQQGHSGNTIYF.

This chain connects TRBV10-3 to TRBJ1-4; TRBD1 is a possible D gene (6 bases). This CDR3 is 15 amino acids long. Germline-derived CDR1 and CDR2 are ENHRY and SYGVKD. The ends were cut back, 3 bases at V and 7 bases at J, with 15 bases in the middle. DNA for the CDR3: TGTGCCATCAGTGATGGAGGGACAATCGGTGAAAAACTGTTTTTT. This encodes CAISDGGTIGEKLFF.

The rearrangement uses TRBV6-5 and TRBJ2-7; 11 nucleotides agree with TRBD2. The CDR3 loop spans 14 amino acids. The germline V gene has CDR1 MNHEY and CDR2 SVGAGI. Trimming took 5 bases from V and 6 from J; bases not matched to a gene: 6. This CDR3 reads CASSTLAGVREQYF. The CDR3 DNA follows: TGTGCCAGCAGTACACTAGCGGGAGTTCGCGAGCAGTACTTC.

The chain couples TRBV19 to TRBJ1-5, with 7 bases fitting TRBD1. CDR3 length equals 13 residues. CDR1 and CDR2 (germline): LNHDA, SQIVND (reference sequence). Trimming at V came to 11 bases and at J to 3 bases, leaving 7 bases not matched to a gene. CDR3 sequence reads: CAGGTVNNQPQHF. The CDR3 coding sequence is TGTGCCGGGGGGACAGTAAACAATCAGCCCCAGCATTTT.

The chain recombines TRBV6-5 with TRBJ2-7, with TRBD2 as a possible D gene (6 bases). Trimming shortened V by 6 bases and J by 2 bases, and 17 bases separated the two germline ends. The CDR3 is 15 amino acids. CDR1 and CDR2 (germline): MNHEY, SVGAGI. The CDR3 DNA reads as TGTGCCAGCAGACGCGGGGATAGCGGCACCTACGAGCAGTACTTC. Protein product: CASRRGDSGTYEQYF.

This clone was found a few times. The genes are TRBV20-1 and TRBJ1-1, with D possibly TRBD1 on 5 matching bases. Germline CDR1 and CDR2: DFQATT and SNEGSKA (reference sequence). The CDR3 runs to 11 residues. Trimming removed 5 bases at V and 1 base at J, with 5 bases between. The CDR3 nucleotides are TGCAGTGCTCAGGGGAACACTGAAGCTTTCTTT. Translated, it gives CSAQGNTEAFF.